These 10 T cell receptor beta chains were sequenced from one sample in a study of blood T cells in healthy people across ages. A sample-barcoded 5' primer and a J-beta primer mix were used in a second PCR of roughly 7 to 12 cycles. Each CDR3 protein gets one entry after TCRdb re-called the 5' RACE reads with MiXCR. In the table there are fewer than 2,000,000 distinct CDR3 sequences, about two fifths of which are singletons. The specimen was blood. These receptors were collected from a human donor in good health.

This clonotype has just a few counts. The junction departs from the called germline gene at one end, perhaps through a read error. V gene TRBV4-1 combines with J gene TRBJ2-1; no reliable D call. The germline V gene has CDR1 MGHRA and CDR2 YSYEKL. The CDR3 contains 16 residues. CDR3 amino acids: CASSQGVLSSHNEQFF. CDR3 DNA sequence: TGCGCCAGCAGCCAAGGAGTATTATCCTCCCACAATGAGCAGTTCTTC.

The chain joins TRBV6-2 or TRBV6-3 to TRBJ2-5, with TRBD1 identical over 9 bases. The DNA end is a closer match to TRBJ2-7, so the J assignment may be wrong. This CDR3 has 15 amino acids. Germline V CDR1 and CDR2: MNHEY, SVGEGT. The CDR3 spells CASNPVGQGTYEQYF. The CDR3 DNA reads as TGTGCCAGCAATCCCGTGGGACAGGGCACCTACGAGCAGTACTTC.

The chain has TRBV20-1 and TRBJ1-1; D gene unclear. The CDR3 spans 13 residues. Germline V CDR1 and CDR2: DFQATT, SNEGSKA (reference sequence). V lost 1 base to trimming and J lost 6 bases, with 12 bases between them. CDR3 region: CSARGGGLAEAFF. The CDR3 coding sequence is TGCAGTGCTAGAGGGGGTGGCTTGGCTGAAGCTTTCTTT.

CDR3 DNA: TGTGCCAGCAGTTACTCTCACCTGGCTGGCGGCTACTACGAGCAGTACTTC. The encoded protein is CASSYSHLAGGYYEQYF. V usage is TRBV6-5 and J usage is TRBJ2-7; D unresolved. Germline V CDR1 and CDR2: MNHEY, SVGAGI. The CDR3 loop spans 17 amino acids. V dropped 0 bases and J dropped 3 bases, with 18 bases sitting between them.

This clonotype showed up just a few times. The V gene is TRBV9, the J gene TRBJ2-1; 11 bases are a match to TRBD2. Germline V gene lookup returns CDR1 SGDLS and CDR2 YYNGEE. The J segment lost 1 base and the V segment lost 3 bases, leaving 15 bases of the junction unmatched. This CDR3 region has 20 residues. The CDR3, as DNA: TGTGCCAGCAGCGACCCCCTTAGCGGGGGGGTCTTCGCTTCCTACAATGAGCAGTTCTTC. It encodes CASSDPLSGGVFASYNEQFF.

Notes on this clonotype: A read error may explain this, as a much larger clone is one base away. V is TRBV6-5 and J is TRBJ2-4; maybe TRBD1 (6 bases). Germline lookup yields CDR1 MNHEY and CDR2 SVGAGI. The CDR3 is made up of 14 amino acids. CDR3 sequence: CSSSTRGAKNIQYF. For the CDR3, the DNA is TGTTCCAGTTCAACCAGGGGTGCCAAAAACATTCAGTACTTC.

This clonotype was detected a few times. This chain uses TRBV7-2 with TRBJ1-5; a weak D match, TRBD1 (5 bases). The V and J ends lost 4 bases and 0 bases respectively, with 13 bases between them. This CDR3 comprises 16 residues. The germline gives CDR1 SGHTA, CDR2 FQGNSA. CDR3 loop: CASSSQGAYSNQPQHF. The CDR3 nucleotides read TGTGCCAGCAGCTCTCAGGGAGCTTATAGCAATCAGCCCCAGCATTTT. Variable domain in full (rest from reference TRBV7-2 and TRBJ1-5): GAGVSQSPSNKVTEKGKDVELRCDPISGHTALYWYRQSLGQGLEFLIYFQGNSAPDKSGLPSDRFSAERTGGSVSTLTIQRTQQEDSAVYLCASSSQGAYSNQPQHFGDGTRLSIL.

This clonotype was seen just once. A read error may account for a junction end that differs from germline. The chain has TRBV14 and TRBJ2-5; 7 bases line up with TRBD1. The J call may be faulty, since TRBJ2-7 better matches the DNA end. Germline CDR1 and CDR2: SGHDN and FVKESK. The CDR3 is 12 amino acids. The CDR3 loop reads CSSSRQGNEQYF. In DNA form, the CDR3 reads TGTTCCAGCAGTCGACAGGGAAACGAGCAGTACTTC.

This clonotype was seen more than once but under ten times. This rearrangement joins TRBV2 to TRBJ2-7; D gene unclear. Trimming removed 2 bases at V and 2 bases at J, with 13 bases between. Per the germline V gene, CDR1 is SNHLY and CDR2 is FYNNEI. CDR3 length equals 15 residues. The CDR3 reads CASSERVYDAYEQYF. CDR3 nucleotide sequence: TGTGCCAGCAGTGAAAGGGTATATGACGCCTACGAGCAGTACTTC.

This clonotype was detected a few times. The chain couples TRBV10-3 to TRBJ2-5; 13 bases fit TRBD2. Per the germline V gene, CDR1 is ENHRY and CDR2 is SYGVKD. The CDR3 extends over 19 amino acids. With V trimmed by 4 bases and J by 5 bases, 16 bases remained unmatched. The CDR3 DNA reads TGTGCCATCAGTGTCAGACTAGCGGGGGGCTCAGTCGTACCGGAGACCCAGTACTTC. Translating it yields CAISVRLAGGSVVPETQYF.